A single sample gave rise to the 24 T cell receptor beta chains below, sequenced in a study of molecular identifiers for immune sequencing clone quantification (dated 2018 in TCRdb). Library construction relied on PCR. The instrument given in TCRdb is Illumina HiSeq 4000. TCRdb applied fastp at Q25 and MiXCR to the public reads, then kept only in-frame beta chains. Each CDR3 protein appears once, grouped with its most common genes and DNA. The sample records over 600,000 distinct CDR3 sequences, nearly 20% of which are singletons. The ten biggest clones cover about 0.9% of the sample. Material for sequencing was naive CD8+ T cells from blood, with Jurkat cell RNA spiked in. The cell subset or site label for this specimen denotes: FACS-sorted CD8+CD4-CCR7+CD45RA+ naive T cells. The source is a human donor in good health. Some libraries in this study had Jurkat cell RNA spiked in.

Ten or more counts support this clonotype. The chain is built from TRBV7-2 and TRBJ2-7, with D perhaps matching TRBD1 (6 bases). Trimming stripped 1 base from V and 3 bases from J, with 16 bases between. The CDR3 spans 16 residues. Germline loops: CDR1 SGHTA, CDR2 FQGNSA. CDR3 sequence reads: CASSLVPGAVGYEQYF. The CDR3 nucleotides are TGTGCCAGCAGCTTAGTTCCAGGGGCGGTGGGCTACGAGCAGTACTTC.

The chain links TRBV13 to TRBJ2-2; a weak D match, TRBD2 (5 bases). CDR1 and CDR2 from the germline V gene are PRHDT and FYEKMQ (reference sequence). The V end was cut by 7 bases, the J end by 5 bases, with 17 bases between. The CDR3 length is 15 residues. The chain's CDR3 is CASTKRAVGTGELFF. The CDR3 nucleotides are TGTGCCAGCACCAAAAGAGCGGTGGGGACCGGGGAGCTGTTTTTT.

This clonotype was counted between two and nine times. This rearrangement joins TRBV19 to TRBJ2-1, with TRBD1 identical over 8 bases. The germline V gene has CDR1 LNHDA and CDR2 SQIVND (reference sequence). CDR3 length: 15 amino acids. V shed 1 base and J 4 bases; nucleotides not matched to a gene: 3. The CDR3 DNA reads as TGTGCCAGTAGTATAGCGGGACAGGCTTACAATGAGCAGTTCTTC. As protein: CASSIAGQAYNEQFF.

On this clonotype: One end of the junction fails to match germline, which may point to a read error. The chain recombines TRBV12-3 or TRBV12-4 with TRBJ1-5, with D hard to call. This CDR3 has 13 residues. This CDR3 is CACSPYSNQPQHF. The CDR3 nucleotides read TGTGCCTGCAGTCCCTATAGCAATCAGCCCCAGCATTTT.

About this clonotype: Its ends do not fully match the called genes, so a read error is possible. The CDR3 loop reads CASSAGLSYGQYF. As DNA, the CDR3 is TGTGCCAGCTCGGCCGGACTCTCCTACGGGCAGTACTTC. The chain employs TRBV27 and TRBJ2-7; D may be TRBD2 (5 bases). CDR1 and CDR2 from the germline V gene are MNHEY and SMNVEV (reference sequence). The CDR3 extends over 13 amino acids.

This clonotype was seen repeatedly, ten times or more. This sequence joins TRBV6-2 or TRBV6-3 and TRBJ2-5; tentative D call: TRBD2 (6 bases). The V gene's germline CDR1 is MNHEY and CDR2 SVGEGT. Trimming took 3 bases from V and 1 from J, leaving 12 bases between them. This CDR3 region has 15 residues. The CDR3 protein is CASSYRASAQETQYF. CDR3 bases: TGTGCCAGCAGTTATCGGGCTAGCGCCCAAGAGACCCAGTACTTC.

This clonotype was found many times. The chain has TRBV5-6 and TRBJ1-2, with D uncertain. CDR1 and CDR2 (germline): SGHDT, YYEEEE. This CDR3 region has 19 residues. Between the trimmed V and J ends, which lost 0 bases and 0 bases, there was a span of 21 bases. The CDR3 protein is CASSLGGLQSSLANYGYTF. The CDR3 nucleotides read TGTGCCAGCAGCTTGGGCGGACTTCAGTCGTCTCTAGCTAACTATGGCTACACCTTC.

Turning to this clonotype: One base away lies a much larger clone, so this may be a sequencing read error. The chain carries TRBV20-1 and TRBJ2-7; 7 nucleotides match TRBD1. CDR1 is DFQATT and CDR2 is SNEGSKA in the germline V gene (reference sequence). The CDR3 length is 13 residues. Trimming cost V 5 bases and J 4 bases; bases outside gene matches: 8. CDR3 sequence reads: CSALGQSHYEQYF. The CDR3 DNA reads as TGCAGTGCTCTGGGACAGAGCCATTACGAGCAGTACTTC.

This clonotype was seen ten or more times. The gene calls are TRBV7-9 and TRBJ2-7, with D possibly TRBD1 on 5 matching bases. Germline values: CDR1 SEHNR, CDR2 FQNEAQ (reference sequence). V lost 5 bases and J lost 5, with 16 bases in between. This CDR3 has 14 residues. CDR3 loop: CASSPLGRADEQYF. CDR3 in DNA: TGTGCCAGCAGCCCGCTTGGCAGGGCGGACGAGCAGTACTTC.

To note about this clonotype: This may be a read error: a much more frequent sequence differs by one nucleotide. V gene TRBV12-3 or TRBV12-4 combines with J gene TRBJ2-7; no reliable D call. Trimming left V 3 bases short and J 6 bases short, with 6 bases between. The CDR3 spans 11 residues. The chain's CDR3 is CASSFSTEQYF. The DNA of the CDR3 is TGTGCCAGCAGTTTCTCCACCGAGCAGTACTTC.

The rearrangement links TRBV4-3 to TRBJ1-6, with D possibly being TRBD1 (6 bases). Per germline, CDR1 LGHNA and CDR2 YSLEER. This CDR3 has 16 amino acids. V lost 0 bases to trimming and J lost 7 bases, with 13 bases between them. The CDR3 region is CASSQDWGAGNSPLHF. The CDR3 coding sequence is TGCGCCAGCAGCCAAGATTGGGGGGCAGGGAATTCACCCCTCCACTTT.

This clonotype was counted a few times. The chain employs TRBV12-3 or TRBV12-4 and TRBJ1-2; D unresolved. This CDR3 is 13 amino acids long. The V and J ends lost 2 bases and 6 bases respectively, with 10 bases between them. CDR3 bases: TGTGCCAGCAGTTTACTGGGGAGGGATGGCTACACCTTC. Its protein product is CASSLLGRDGYTF.

This clonotype was counted a single time. This may be a read error: a much more frequent sequence differs by one nucleotide. The final CDR3 position lacks the conserved phenylalanine or tryptophan, pointing to a likely read error. V usage is TRBV30 and J usage is TRBJ2-4; TRBD1 might be the D (5 bases). V shed 2 bases and J shed 8 bases, with 19 bases lying between them. The CDR3 totals 15 residues. Germline values: CDR1 GTSNPN, CDR2 SVGIG (reference sequence). The chain's CDR3 is CAWSFGVRDIDIQYL. The CDR3 DNA sequence: TGTGCCTGGAGTTTCGGAGTCAGGGATATAGACATTCAGTACCTC.

The sample holds a few counts of this clonotype. This rearrangement joins TRBV4-1 to TRBJ2-2; D is unclear. Germline V gene data show CDR1 as MGHRA and CDR2 as YSYEKL. The CDR3 totals 17 residues. Trimming stripped 1 base from V and 7 bases from J, with 19 bases between. As DNA, the CDR3 is TGCGCCAGCAGCCAAGGTTTACGGGTTGGGGTAATCGGGGAGCTGTTTTTT. Residues: CASSQGLRVGVIGELFF.

V gene TRBV6-2 or TRBV6-3 combines with J gene TRBJ2-7, with D possibly TRBD1 on 6 matching bases. The CDR3 sequence is 14 residues long. The V end lost 5 bases, the J end lost 2 bases, and 13 bases lay between the germline ends. Germline V gene data show CDR1 as MNHEY and CDR2 as SVGEGT. As DNA, the CDR3 is TGTGCCAGCAGTACATGGGACATACCCTACGAGCAGTACTTC. Residues: CASSTWDIPYEQYF.

At least ten counts were recorded for this clonotype. This sequence joins TRBV6-1 and TRBJ1-1; D gene unclear. The germline CDR1 and CDR2 sequences are MNHNS and SASEGT. The CDR3 is 12 amino acids. The V gene lost 1 base and the J gene lost 8 bases, with 8 bases spanning the gap. The CDR3 region has the DNA TGTGCCAGCAGTGAAGGTCGAGGGGAAGCTTTCTTT. Translating gives CASSEGRGEAFF.

This clonotype was found many times. The chain uses TRBV14 and TRBJ2-4; 11 bases line up with TRBD1. The V and J ends lost 0 bases and 7 bases, in that order; junction bases with no gene match: 8. From germline, CDR1 is SGHDN and CDR2 FVKESK. The CDR3 has 17 residues. This CDR3 is CASSQDLSDRGQNIQYF. The CDR3 DNA sequence: TGTGCCAGCAGCCAAGATCTGTCGGACAGGGGGCAGAACATTCAGTACTTC. Looking up the rest from reference TRBV14 and TRBJ2-4 gives the full variable domain: EAGVTQFPSHSVIEKGQTVTLRCDPISGHDNLYWYRRVMGKEIKFLLHFVKESKQDESGMPNNRFLAERTGGTYSTLKVQPAELEDSGVYFCASSQDLSDRGQNIQYFGAGTRLSVL.

At least ten counts were recorded for this clonotype. The chain links TRBV7-9 to TRBJ2-3; the D gene is possibly TRBD2 (5 bases). V lost 5 bases to trimming and J lost 6 bases, with 12 bases between them. CDR3 size: 13 residues. Germline CDR1 reads SEHNR; CDR2 reads FQNEAQ (reference sequence). The CDR3 bases are TGTGCCAGCAGCGTGACGTTAGCGGATACGCAGTATTTT. It translates to CASSVTLADTQYF. Drawing the rest from reference TRBV7-9 and TRBJ2-3, the complete variable domain is DTGVSQNPRHKITKRGQNVTFRCDPISEHNRLYWYRQTLGQGPEFLTYFQNEAQLEKSRLLSDRFSAERPKGSFSTLEIQRTEQGDSAMYLCASSVTLADTQYFGPGTRLTVL.

Regarding this clonotype: This may be a read error: a much more frequent sequence differs by one nucleotide. This rearrangement joins TRBV5-1 to TRBJ1-1; D uncertain. Germline V gives CDR1 SGHRS, CDR2 YFSETQ. The CDR3 consists of 14 residues. CDR3 residues: CTSSLAAENTEAFF. The CDR3 nucleotides are TGCACCAGCAGCTTGGCGGCAGAGAACACTGAAGCTTTCTTT.

This clonotype occurred many times. The V call is TRBV15, the J call TRBJ2-3, with D perhaps TRBD2 (7 bases). Trimming left V 2 bases short and J 4 bases short, with 19 bases between. Germline CDR1 LNHNV, CDR2 YYDKDF (reference sequence). CDR3 length: 17 residues. This CDR3 is CATSRLPGAGVADTQYF. Here the CDR3 DNA reads TGTGCCACCAGCAGACTTCCAGGGGCGGGAGTGGCAGATACGCAGTATTTT.

Note on this clonotype: This may come from a read error, since a much larger clone is one base off. The chain employs TRBV12-3 or TRBV12-4 and TRBJ2-3; D call uncertain. CDR3 size: 12 residues. Deletions cut 7 bases from V and 4 bases from J, with 9 bases between. The DNA for the CDR3 is TGTGCCAGCAACATTTCGGCAGATACGCAGTATTTT. It yields the protein CASNISADTQYF.

This clonotype was counted at least ten times. The V call is TRBV24-1, the J call TRBJ1-5, with TRBD1 as a possible D gene (6 bases). The CDR3 totals 14 residues. Germline lookup yields CDR1 KGHDR and CDR2 SFDVKD. The V and J ends lost 8 bases and 7 bases respectively, with 17 bases between them. The CDR3 region has the DNA TGTGCCACCATATGGGCAGTGACAGGACAGCCCCAGCATTTT. It codes for CATIWAVTGQPQHF.

At least ten counts were recorded for this clonotype. The gene calls are TRBV20-1 and TRBJ2-7; D is possibly TRBD2 (6 bases). The germline V gene has CDR1 DFQATT and CDR2 SNEGSKA (reference sequence). CDR3 length: 12 residues. CDR3 amino acids: CGVPSVTYEQYF. The CDR3 DNA reads as TGCGGAGTCCCTAGCGTTACCTACGAGCAGTACTTC.

This clonotype was seen ten or more times. The genes are TRBV3-1 and TRBJ2-5; 8 positions agree with TRBD2. CDR3 size: 14 residues. After removal of 6 bases from V and 5 bases from J, the junction contained 8 bases not matched to a gene. CDR1 LGHDT and CDR2 YNNKEL come from the germline V gene (reference sequence). CDR3 amino acids: CASSLAGAHETQYF. CDR3 DNA: TGTGCCAGCAGTCTAGCGGGCGCCCACGAGACCCAGTACTTC.